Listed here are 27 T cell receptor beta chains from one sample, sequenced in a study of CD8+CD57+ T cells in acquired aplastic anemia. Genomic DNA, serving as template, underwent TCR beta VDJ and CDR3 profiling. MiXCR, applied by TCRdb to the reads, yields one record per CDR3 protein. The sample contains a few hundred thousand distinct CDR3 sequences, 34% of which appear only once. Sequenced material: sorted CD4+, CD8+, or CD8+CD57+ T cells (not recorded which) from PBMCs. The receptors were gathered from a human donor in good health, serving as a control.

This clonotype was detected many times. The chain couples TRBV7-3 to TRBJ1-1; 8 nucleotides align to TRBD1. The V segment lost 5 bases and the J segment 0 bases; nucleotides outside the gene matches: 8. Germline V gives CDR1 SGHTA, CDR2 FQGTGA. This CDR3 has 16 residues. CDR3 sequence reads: CASSVTGGWMNTEAFF. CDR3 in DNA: TGTGCCAGCAGCGTTACAGGGGGGTGGATGAACACTGAAGCTTTCTTT.

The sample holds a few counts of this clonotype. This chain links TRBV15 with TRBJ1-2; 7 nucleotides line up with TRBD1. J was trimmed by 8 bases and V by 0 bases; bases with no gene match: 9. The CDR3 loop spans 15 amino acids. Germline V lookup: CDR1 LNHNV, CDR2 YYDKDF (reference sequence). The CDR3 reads CATSRDDGQGGGYTF. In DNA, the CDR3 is TGTGCCACCAGCAGAGATGACGGTCAGGGGGGCGGCTACACCTTC.

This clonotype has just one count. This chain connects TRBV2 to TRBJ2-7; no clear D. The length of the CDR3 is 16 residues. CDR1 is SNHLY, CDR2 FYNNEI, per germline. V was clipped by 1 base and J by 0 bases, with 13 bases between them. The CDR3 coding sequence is TGTGCCAGCAGTGAAGATGGGCAGGCCAACTCCTACGAGCAGTACTTC. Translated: CASSEDGQANSYEQYF.

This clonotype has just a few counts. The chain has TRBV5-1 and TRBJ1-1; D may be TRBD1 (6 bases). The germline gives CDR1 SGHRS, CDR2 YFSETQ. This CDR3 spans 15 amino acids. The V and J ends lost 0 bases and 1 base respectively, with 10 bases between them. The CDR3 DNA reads TGCGCCAGCAGCTTGGACAGGGTCCGGAACACTGAAGCTTTCTTT. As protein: CASSLDRVRNTEAFF.

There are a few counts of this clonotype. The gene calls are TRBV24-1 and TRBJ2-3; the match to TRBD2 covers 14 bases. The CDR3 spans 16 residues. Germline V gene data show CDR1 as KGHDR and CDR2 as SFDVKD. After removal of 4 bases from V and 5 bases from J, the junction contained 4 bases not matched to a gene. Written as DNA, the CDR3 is TGTGCCACCAGTGAAGGACTAGCGGGAGGAGGAGATACGCAGTATTTT. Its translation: CATSEGLAGGGDTQYF.

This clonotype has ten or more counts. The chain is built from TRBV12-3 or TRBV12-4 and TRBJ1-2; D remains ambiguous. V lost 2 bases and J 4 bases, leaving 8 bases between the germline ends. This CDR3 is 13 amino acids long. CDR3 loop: CASSLFTAYGYTF. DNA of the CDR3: TGTGCCAGCAGTTTATTTACGGCCTATGGCTACACCTTC.

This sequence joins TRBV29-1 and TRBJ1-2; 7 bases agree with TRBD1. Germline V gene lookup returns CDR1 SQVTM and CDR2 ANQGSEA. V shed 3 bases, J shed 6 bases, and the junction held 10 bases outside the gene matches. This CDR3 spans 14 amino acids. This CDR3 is CSVDPGEGADGYTF. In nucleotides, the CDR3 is TGCAGCGTTGATCCTGGGGAGGGGGCTGATGGCTACACCTTC.

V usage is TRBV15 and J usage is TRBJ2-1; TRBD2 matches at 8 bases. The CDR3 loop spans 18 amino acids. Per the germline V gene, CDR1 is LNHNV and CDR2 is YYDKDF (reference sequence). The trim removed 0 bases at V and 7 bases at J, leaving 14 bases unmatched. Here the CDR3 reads CATSRDRLGRLASNEQFF. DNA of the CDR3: TGTGCCACCAGCAGAGATCGTTTAGGGCGACTAGCGTCGAATGAGCAGTTCTTC.

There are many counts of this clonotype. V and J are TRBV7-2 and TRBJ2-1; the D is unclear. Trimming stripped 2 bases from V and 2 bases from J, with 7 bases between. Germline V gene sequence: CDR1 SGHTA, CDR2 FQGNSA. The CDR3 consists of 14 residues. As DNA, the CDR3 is TGTGCCAGCAGCTTATCAGGAACCTACAATGAGCAGTTCTTC. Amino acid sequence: CASSLSGTYNEQFF.

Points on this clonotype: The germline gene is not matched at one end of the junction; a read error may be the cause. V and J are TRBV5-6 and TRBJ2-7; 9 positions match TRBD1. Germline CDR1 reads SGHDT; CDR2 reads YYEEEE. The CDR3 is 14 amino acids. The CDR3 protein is CASSSLQGAGERYF. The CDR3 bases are TGTGCCAGCAGCTCCCTACAGGGGGCCGGCGAGCGGTACTTC.

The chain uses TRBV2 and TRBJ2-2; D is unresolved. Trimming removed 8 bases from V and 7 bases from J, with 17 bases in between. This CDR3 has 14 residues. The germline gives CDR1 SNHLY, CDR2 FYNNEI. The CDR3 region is CASLETSSVGELFF. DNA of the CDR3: TGTGCCAGCTTGGAGACAAGTTCCGTCGGGGAGCTGTTTTTT.

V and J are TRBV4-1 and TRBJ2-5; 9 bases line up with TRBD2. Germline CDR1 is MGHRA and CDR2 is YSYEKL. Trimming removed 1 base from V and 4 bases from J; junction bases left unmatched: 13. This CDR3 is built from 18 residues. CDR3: CASSQVGLAGRGGETQYF. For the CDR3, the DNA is TGCGCCAGCAGCCAAGTCGGGCTAGCGGGAAGAGGAGGAGAGACCCAGTACTTC.

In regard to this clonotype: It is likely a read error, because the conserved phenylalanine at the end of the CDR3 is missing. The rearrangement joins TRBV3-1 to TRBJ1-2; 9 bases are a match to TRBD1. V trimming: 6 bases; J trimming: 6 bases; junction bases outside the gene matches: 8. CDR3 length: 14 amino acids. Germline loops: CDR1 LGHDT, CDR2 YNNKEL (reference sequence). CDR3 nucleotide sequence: TGTGCCAGCAGAAGCCGGGACAGGGAAGATGGCTACACCCTC. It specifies CASRSRDREDGYTL.

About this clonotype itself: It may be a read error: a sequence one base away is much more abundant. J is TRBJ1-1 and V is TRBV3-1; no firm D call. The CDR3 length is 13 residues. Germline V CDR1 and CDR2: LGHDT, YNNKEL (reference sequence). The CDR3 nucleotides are TGTGCCAGCAGCCATGAGGGATACACTGAAGCTTCCTTT. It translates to CASSHEGYTEASF.

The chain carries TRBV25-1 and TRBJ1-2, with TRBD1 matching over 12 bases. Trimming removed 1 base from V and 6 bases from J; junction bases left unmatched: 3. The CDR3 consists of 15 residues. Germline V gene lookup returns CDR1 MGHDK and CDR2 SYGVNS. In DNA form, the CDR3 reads TGTGCCAGCAGTGAATTGGGACAGGGGGCAAATGGCTACACCTTC. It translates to CASSELGQGANGYTF.

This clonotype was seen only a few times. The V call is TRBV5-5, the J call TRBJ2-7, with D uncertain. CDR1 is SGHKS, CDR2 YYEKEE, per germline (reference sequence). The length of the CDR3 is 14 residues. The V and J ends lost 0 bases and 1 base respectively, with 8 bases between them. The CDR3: CASSLALGSYEQYF. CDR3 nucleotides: TGTGCCAGCAGCTTGGCTTTGGGGTCCTACGAGCAGTACTTC.

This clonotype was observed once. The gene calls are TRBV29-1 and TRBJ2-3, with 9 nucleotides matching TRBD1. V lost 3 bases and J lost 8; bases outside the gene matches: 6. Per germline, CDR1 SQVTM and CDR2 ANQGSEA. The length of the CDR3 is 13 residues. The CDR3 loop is CSVEGQGSGTQYF. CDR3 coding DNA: TGCAGCGTTGAGGGACAGGGATCTGGTACGCAGTATTTT.

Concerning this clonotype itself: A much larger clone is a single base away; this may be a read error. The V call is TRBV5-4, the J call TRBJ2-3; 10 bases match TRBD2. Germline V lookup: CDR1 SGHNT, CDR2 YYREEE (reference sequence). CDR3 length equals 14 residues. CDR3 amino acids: CTSTLAGGTDTQYF. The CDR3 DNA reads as TGTACCAGCACGCTAGCGGGGGGCACAGATACGCAGTATTTT.

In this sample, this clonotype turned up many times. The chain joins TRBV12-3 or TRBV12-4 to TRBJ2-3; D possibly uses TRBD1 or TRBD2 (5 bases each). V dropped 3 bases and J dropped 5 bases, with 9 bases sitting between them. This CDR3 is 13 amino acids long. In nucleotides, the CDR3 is TGTGCCAGCAGTTTGGGGGTGGGAGATACGCAGTATTTT. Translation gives CASSLGVGDTQYF.

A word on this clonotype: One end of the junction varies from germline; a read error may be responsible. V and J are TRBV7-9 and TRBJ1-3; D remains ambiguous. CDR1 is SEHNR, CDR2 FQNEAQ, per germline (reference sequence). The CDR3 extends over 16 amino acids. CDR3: CVSSLAFKVTGNTIYF. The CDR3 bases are TGTGTCAGCAGCTTAGCTTTCAAGGTCACAGGAAACACCATATATTTT.

This CDR3 reads CASSFRDRVPNEQFF. In DNA, the CDR3 is TGTGCCAGCAGCTTTCGGGACAGAGTCCCCAATGAGCAGTTCTTC. The V gene is TRBV11-2, the J gene TRBJ2-1, with 7 nucleotides matching TRBD1. V trimming: 3 bases; J trimming: 6 bases; junction bases outside the gene matches: 8. CDR3 length: 15 amino acids. CDR1 and CDR2 (germline): SGHAT, FQNNGV.

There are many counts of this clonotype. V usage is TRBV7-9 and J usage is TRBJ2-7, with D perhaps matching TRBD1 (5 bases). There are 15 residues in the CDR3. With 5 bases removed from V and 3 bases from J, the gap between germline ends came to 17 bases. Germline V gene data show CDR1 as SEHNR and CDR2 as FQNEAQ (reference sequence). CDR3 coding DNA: TGTGCCAGCAGCCCACGGACACCTCTTCACTACGAGCAGTACTTC. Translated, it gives CASSPRTPLHYEQYF.

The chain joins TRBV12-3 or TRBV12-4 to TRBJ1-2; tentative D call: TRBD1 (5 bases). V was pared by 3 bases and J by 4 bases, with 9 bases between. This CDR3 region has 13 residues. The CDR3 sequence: CASSFGHGYGYTF. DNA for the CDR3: TGTGCCAGCAGTTTCGGACATGGCTATGGCTACACCTTC.

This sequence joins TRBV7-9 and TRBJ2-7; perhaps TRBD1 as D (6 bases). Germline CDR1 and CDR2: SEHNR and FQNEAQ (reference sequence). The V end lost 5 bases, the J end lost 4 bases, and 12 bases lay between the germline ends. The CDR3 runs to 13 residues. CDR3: CASSPEQGYEQYF. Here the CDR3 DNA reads TGTGCCAGCAGCCCGGAACAGGGTTACGAGCAGTACTTC. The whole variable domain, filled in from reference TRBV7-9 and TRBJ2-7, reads DTGVSQNPRHKITKRGQNVTFRCDPISEHNRLYWYRQTLGQGPEFLTYFQNEAQLEKSRLLSDRFSAERPKGSFSTLEIQRTEQGDSAMYLCASSPEQGYEQYFGPGTRLTVT.

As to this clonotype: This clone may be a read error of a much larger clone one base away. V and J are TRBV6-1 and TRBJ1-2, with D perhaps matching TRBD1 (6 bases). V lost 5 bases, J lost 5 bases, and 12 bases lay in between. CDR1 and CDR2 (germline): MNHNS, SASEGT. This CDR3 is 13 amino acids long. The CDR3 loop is CASSSRGRYGYTF. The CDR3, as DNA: TGTGCCAGCAGTAGCAGGGGACGATATGGCTACACCTTC.

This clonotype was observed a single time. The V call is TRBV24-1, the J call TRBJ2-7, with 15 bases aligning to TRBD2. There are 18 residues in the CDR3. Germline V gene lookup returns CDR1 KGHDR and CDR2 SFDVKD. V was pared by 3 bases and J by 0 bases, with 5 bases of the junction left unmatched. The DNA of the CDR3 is TGTGCCACCAGTGATAATGGGACTAGCGGGAGGAGCTCCTACGAGCAGTACTTC. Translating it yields CATSDNGTSGRSSYEQYF.

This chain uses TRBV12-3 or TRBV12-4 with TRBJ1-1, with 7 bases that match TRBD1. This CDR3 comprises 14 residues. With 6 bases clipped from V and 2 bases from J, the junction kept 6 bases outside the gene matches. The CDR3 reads CASSRRDSNTEAFF. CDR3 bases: TGTGCCAGCAGCCGCCGGGACAGTAACACTGAAGCTTTCTTT.